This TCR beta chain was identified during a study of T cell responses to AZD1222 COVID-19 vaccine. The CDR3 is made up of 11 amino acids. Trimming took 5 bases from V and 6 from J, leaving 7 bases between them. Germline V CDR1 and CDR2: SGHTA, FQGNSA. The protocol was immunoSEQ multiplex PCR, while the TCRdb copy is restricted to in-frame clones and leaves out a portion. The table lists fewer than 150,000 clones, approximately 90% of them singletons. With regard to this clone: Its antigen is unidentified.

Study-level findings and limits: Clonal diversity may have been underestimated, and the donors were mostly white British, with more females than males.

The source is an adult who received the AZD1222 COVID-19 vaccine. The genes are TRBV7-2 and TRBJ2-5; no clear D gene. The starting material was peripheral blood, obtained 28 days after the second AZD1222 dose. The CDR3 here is CASSPKKTQYF. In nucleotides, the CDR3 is TGTGCCAGCAGCCCGAAGAAGACCCAGTACTTC.